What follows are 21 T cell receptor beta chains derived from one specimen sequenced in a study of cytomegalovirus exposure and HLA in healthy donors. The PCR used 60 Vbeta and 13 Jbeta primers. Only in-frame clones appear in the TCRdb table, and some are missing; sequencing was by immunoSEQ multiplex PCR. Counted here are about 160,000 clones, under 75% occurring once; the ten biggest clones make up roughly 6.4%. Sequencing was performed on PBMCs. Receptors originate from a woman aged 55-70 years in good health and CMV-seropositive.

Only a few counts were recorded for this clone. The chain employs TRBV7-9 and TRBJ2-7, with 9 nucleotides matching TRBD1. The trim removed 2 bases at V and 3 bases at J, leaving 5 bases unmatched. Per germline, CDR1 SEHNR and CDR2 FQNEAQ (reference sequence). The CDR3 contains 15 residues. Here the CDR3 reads CASSLPGQGHYEQYF. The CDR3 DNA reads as TGTGCCAGCAGCTTACCGGGACAGGGACACTACGAGCAGTACTTC.

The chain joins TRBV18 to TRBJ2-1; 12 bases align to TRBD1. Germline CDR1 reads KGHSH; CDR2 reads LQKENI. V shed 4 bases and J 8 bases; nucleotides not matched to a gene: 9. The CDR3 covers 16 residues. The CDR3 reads CASSREWGQGAYEQFF. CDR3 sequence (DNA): TGTGCCAGCTCACGGGAATGGGGACAGGGGGCTTATGAGCAGTTCTTC.

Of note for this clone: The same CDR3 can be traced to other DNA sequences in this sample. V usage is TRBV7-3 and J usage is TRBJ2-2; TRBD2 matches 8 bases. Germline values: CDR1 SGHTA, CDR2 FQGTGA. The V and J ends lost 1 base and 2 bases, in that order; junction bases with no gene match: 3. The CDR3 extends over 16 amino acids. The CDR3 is CASSLNGRANTGELFF. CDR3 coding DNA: TGTGCCAGCAGCTTAAACGGGAGGGCCAACACCGGGGAGCTGTTTTTT.

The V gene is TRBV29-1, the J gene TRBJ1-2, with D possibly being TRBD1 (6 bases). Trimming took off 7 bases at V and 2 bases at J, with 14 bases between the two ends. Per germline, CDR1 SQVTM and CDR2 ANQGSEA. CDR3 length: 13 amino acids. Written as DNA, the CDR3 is TGCAGCGCCGATGGGGGGGGCAACTATGGCTACACCTTC. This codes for CSADGGGNYGYTF.

The CDR3 DNA follows: TGTGCCACCGGACTAGCGCCCTACAATGAGCAGTTCTTC. Protein: CATGLAPYNEQFF. V gene TRBV10-3 combines with J gene TRBJ2-1; 9 positions match TRBD2. Germline V gene data show CDR1 as ENHRY and CDR2 as SYGVKD. This CDR3 has 13 amino acids. The V segment lost 10 bases and the J segment 2 bases; nucleotides outside the gene matches: 3.

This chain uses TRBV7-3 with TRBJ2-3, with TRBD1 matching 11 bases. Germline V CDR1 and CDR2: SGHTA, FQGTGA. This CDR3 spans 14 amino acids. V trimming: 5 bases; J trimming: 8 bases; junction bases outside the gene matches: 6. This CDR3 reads CASSPGTGGGTQYF. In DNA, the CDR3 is TGTGCCAGCAGCCCAGGGACAGGGGGAGGTACGCAGTATTTT.

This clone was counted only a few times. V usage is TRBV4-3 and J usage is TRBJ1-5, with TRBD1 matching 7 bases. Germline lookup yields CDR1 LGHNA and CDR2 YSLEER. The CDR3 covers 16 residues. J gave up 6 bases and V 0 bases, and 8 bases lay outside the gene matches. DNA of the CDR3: TGCGCCAGCAGCCAAGATCACAGGGGTAGTTCTCAGCCCCAGCATTTT. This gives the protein CASSQDHRGSSQPQHF.

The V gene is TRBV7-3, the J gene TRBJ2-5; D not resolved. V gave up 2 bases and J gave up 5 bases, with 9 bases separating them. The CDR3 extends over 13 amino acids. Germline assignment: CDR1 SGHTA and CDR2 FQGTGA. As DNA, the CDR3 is TGTGCCAGCAGCTTAGAAGCGATGGAGACCCAGTACTTC. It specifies CASSLEAMETQYF.

The CDR3 DNA reads as TGTGCCAGCAGCTTAGTCCAGGGCCTCTCTGGAAACACCATATATTTT. This codes for CASSLVQGLSGNTIYF. The chain uses TRBV11-2 and TRBJ1-3, with D possibly being TRBD1 (5 bases). Germline values: CDR1 SGHAT, CDR2 FQNNGV. The CDR3 is made up of 16 amino acids. V shed 1 base and J shed 0 bases, with 10 bases lying between them.

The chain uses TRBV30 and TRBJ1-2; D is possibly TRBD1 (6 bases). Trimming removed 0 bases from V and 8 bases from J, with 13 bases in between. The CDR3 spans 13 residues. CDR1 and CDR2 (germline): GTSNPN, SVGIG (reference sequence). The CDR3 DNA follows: TGTGCCTGGAGTGTTGTAGGGGGTGGAGGCTACACCTTC. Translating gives CAWSVVGGGGYTF.

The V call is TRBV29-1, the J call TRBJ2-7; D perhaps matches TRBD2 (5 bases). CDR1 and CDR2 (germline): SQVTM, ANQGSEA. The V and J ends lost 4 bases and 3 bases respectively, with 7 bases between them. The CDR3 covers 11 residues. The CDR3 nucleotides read TGCAGCGTTGGGGAGATCTACGAGCAGTACTTC. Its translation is CSVGEIYEQYF.

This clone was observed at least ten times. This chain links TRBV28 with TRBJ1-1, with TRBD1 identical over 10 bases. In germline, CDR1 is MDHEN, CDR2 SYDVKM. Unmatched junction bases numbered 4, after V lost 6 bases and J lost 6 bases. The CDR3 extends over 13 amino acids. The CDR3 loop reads CASSKGQGSEAFF. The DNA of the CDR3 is TGTGCCAGCAGCAAGGGACAGGGGTCTGAAGCTTTCTTT.

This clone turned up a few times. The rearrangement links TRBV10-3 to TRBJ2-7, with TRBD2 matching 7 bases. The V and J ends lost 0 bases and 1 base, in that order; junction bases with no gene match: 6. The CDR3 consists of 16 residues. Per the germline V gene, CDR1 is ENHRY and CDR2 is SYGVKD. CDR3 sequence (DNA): TGTGCCATCAGTGAGTCGCCTAGCGGCCTTTCCTACGAGCAGTACTTC. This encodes CAISESPSGLSYEQYF.

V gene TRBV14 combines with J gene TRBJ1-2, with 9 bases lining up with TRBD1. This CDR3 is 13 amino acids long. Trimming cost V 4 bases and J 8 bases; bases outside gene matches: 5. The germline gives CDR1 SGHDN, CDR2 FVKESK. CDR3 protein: CASSLTGTGGYTF. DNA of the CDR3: TGTGCCAGCAGCCTGACAGGGACAGGGGGCTACACCTTC.

As DNA, the CDR3 is TGTGCCAGCAGCCCCCTGGCGCCGGGACAGAACCAAGAGACCCAGTACTTC. As protein: CASSPLAPGQNQETQYF. The chain has TRBV7-9 and TRBJ2-5; TRBD1 agrees at 7 bases. Germline values: CDR1 SEHNR, CDR2 FQNEAQ (reference sequence). V shed 5 bases and J 0 bases; nucleotides not matched to a gene: 12. This CDR3 contains 17 residues.

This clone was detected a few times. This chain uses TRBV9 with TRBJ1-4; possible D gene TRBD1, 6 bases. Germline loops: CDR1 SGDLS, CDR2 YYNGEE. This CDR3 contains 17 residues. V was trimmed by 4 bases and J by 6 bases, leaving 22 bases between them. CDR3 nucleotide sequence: TGTGCCAGCAGCCTGGACAGCAATCAACGGATGGATGAAAAACTGTTTTTT. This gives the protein CASSLDSNQRMDEKLFF.

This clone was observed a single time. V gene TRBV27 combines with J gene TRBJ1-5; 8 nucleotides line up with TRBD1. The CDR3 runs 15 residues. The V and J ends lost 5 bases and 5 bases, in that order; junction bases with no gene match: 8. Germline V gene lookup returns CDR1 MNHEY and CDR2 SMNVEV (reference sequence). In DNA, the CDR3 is TGTGCCAGCAGTCCTTCCAGGGGGCTGGATCAGCCCCAGCATTTT. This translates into CASSPSRGLDQPQHF.

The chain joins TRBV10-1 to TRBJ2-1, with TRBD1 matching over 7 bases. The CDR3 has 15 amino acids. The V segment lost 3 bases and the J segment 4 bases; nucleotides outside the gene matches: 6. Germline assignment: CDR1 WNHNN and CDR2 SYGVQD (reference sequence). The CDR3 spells CASSEHGTAYNEQFF. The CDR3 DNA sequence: TGCGCCAGCAGTGAACACGGGACAGCTTACAATGAGCAGTTCTTC.

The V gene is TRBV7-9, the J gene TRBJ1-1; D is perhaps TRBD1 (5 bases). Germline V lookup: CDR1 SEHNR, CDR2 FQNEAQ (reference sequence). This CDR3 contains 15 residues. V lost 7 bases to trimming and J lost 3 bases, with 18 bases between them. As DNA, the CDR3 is TGTGCCAGCACCCAACAACTGACAGAGGACACTGAAGCTTTCTTT. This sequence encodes CASTQQLTEDTEAFF. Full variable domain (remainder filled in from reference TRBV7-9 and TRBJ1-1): DTGVSQNPRHKITKRGQNVTFRCDPISEHNRLYWYRQTLGQGPEFLTYFQNEAQLEKSRLLSDRFSAERPKGSFSTLEIQRTEQGDSAMYLCASTQQLTEDTEAFFGQGTRLTVV.

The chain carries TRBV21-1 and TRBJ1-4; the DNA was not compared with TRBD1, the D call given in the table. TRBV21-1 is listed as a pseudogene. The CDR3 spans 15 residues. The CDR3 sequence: CASSKDPDINEKLFF. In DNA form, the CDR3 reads TGTGCCAGCAGCAAAGATCCAGACATTAATGAAAAACTGTTTTTT.

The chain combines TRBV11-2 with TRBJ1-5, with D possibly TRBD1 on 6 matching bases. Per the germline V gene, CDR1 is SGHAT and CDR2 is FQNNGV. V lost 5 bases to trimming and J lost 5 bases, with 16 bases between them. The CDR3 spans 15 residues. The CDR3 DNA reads TGTGCCAGCAGCCCTGGGGGCCGGAATTATCAGCCCCAGCATTTT. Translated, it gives CASSPGGRNYQPQHF.